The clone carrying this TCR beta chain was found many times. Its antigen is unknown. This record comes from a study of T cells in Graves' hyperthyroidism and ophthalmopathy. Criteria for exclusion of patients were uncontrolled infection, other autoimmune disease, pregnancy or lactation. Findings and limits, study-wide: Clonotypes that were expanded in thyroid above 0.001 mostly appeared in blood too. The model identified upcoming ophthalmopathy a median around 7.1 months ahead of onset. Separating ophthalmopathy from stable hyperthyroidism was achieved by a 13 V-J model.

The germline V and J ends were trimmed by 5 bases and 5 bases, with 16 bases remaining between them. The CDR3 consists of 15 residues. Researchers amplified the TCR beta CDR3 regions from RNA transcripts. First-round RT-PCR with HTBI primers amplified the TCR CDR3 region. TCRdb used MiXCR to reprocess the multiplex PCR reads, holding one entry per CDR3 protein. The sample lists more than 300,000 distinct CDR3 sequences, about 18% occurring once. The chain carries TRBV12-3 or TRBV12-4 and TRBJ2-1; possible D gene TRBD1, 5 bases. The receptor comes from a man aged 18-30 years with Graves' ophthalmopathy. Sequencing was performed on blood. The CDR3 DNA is TGTGCCAGCAGTCGGCCAGGGTGGATAAACAATGAGCAGTTCTTC. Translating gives CASSRPGWINNEQFF.